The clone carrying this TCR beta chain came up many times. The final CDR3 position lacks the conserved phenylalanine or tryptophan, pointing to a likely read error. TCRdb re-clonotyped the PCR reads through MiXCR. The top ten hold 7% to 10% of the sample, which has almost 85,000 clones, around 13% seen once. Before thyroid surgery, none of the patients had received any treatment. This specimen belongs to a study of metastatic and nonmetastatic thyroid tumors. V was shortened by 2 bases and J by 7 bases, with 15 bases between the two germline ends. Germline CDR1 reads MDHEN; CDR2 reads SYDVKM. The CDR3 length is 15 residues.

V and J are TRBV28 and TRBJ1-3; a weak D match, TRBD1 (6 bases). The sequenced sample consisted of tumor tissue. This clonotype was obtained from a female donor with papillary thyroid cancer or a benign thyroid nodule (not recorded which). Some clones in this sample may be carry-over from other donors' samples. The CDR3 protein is CASSLGGARGNTIYS. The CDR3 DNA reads TGTGCCAGCAGTTTAGGGGGAGCCAGGGGCAACACCATATATTCT.